The clone carrying this T cell receptor (beta chain) has more than one count but fewer than ten. The CDR3 contains 14 residues. Germline CDR1 reads SGHRS; CDR2 reads YFSETQ. The V end was cut by 3 bases, the J end by 0 bases, with 10 bases between. In TCRdb, the RT-PCR reads were re-called with MiXCR into one record per CDR3 protein. Here the sample spans hundreds of thousands of distinct CDR3 sequences, over 12% being singletons. The sequencing input was memory CD4+ T cells from blood. The chain has TRBV5-1 and TRBJ2-7, with D maybe TRBD1 (6 bases). The sequence came from a female donor in good health, serving as a healthy control. In DNA, the CDR3 is TGCGCCAGCAGCTCTGGACAGCGCTCCTACGAGCAGTACTTC. Its translation: CASSSGQRSYEQYF.